This T cell receptor beta chain was found in a study of blood T cells in healthy people across ages. The CDR3 length is 16 residues. V lost 7 bases and J lost 3; bases outside the gene matches: 14. Germline V CDR1 and CDR2: SQVTM, ANQGSEA. For the second PCR, which ran for roughly 7 to 11 cycles, a sample-barcoded 5' primer and a J-beta primer mix were used. TCRdb called the 5' RACE reads again in MiXCR, with one record for every CDR3 protein. The data contain hundreds of thousands of distinct CDR3 sequences, 45% to 50% of them singletons. Only a few counts were recorded for this clonotype. J is TRBJ2-7 and V is TRBV29-1; 11 positions match TRBD2. This sequence was found in an older woman in good health. Sample: blood. The CDR3 nucleotides are TGCAGCGCCCAAACCTGGGGGACTAGCGGAATCTACGAGCAGTACTTC. This encodes CSAQTWGTSGIYEQYF.